A selection of T cell receptor beta chains follows, all from one sample in a study of blood T cell repertoires in COVID-19. Libraries were prepared by immunoSEQ multiplex PCR; TCRdb keeps only in-frame clonotypes and omits some of them. Among approximately 150,000 clones listed, about 91% were seen once. The sequenced material came from peripheral blood. The receptors stem from a woman aged 50 to 60 with acute or convalescent COVID-19. Each CDR3 is given with its conserved first and last residue.

j_gene	v_gene	CDR3aa
TRBJ2-3	TRBV24-1	CATSDPSGGLGGTDTQYF
TRBJ2-1	TRBV12-5	CASGFQLAGATNEQFF
TRBJ1-2	TRBV19	CASSRGGAELLYGYTF
TRBJ1-5	TRBV20-1	CSATDSGRGSNQPQHF
TRBJ2-5	TRBV5-6	CASSLSSGETQYF
TRBJ1-6	TRBV5-1	CASSTSTTGGYSPLHF
TRBJ1-5	TRBV24-1	CATLTGVRNQPQHF
TRBJ1-2	TRBV6-6	CASSPGSGATNYGYTF
TRBJ1-2	TRBV7-9	CASSLMTEPSYGYTF
TRBJ2-3	TRBV9	CASSVQAGATDTQYF
TRBJ1-1	TRBV7-2	CASSPRSGDTEAFF
TRBJ1-2	TRBV6-1	CASSEMGGLGYTF
TRBJ1-3	TRBV11-3	CASSSRAGNTIYF
TRBJ2-7	TRBV10-3	CAITNTAYEQYF
TRBJ2-2	TRBV19	CASSTPGQNTGELFF
TRBJ2-7	TRBV11-3	CASSLERGFSYEQYF
TRBJ2-3	TRBV7-7	CASSPRSGLTDTQYF
TRBJ2-3	TRBV27	CASSLFGGPGDTQYF
TRBJ2-1	TRBV7-3	CASSLGGTGSYNEQFF
TRBJ1-2	TRBV28	CASSEEMGRHYGYTF
TRBJ2-1	TRBV4-3	CASSQGGGLARNSAEQFF
TRBJ2-1	TRBV11-3	CASSPDQTGVFPNEQFF
TRBJ1-2	TRBV7-9	CASSLESARGYTF
TRBJ1-3	TRBV7-9	CASSLGPRGTGNTIYF
TRBJ2-5	TRBV3-1/TRBV3-2	CASSKGTKRQETQYF
TRBJ2-1	TRBV4-1	CASSQVPGLAGENEQFF
TRBJ1-2	TRBV30	CAWSVYTGGEVYGYTF
TRBJ1-2	TRBV27	CASSTSGRDYGYTF
TRBJ1-3	TRBV4-3	CASSQDSWNTIYF
TRBJ2-7	TRBV19	CASRQGVGEQYF
TRBJ1-3	TRBV5-4	CASRPGQGAGNTIYF
TRBJ1-4	TRBV11-3	CASSWRATNEKLFF
TRBJ1-1	TRBV10-3	CAISRSENTEAFF
TRBJ2-1	TRBV28	CASGGQLYNEQFF
TRBJ2-7	TRBV5-5	CASSTWTGTREQYF
TRBJ1-2	TRBV27	CASSLRRGQPNINRDGYTF
TRBJ2-1	TRBV28	CASSLVLSWRGQVNEQFF
TRBJ1-5	TRBV6-4	CASSDRDRGRLDQPQHF
TRBJ1-2	TRBV30	CAWTTGTALHGYTF
TRBJ2-5	TRBV6-2/TRBV6-3	CASSTQPGLAGETETQYF
TRBJ1-4	TRBV27	CASGLPGYEKLFF
TRBJ1-5	TRBV6-5	CASSSQGIRHF
TRBJ2-1	TRBV7-3	CASSPPGTGNHEQFF
TRBJ2-3	TRBV10-1	CASSDHELTGRVGHLGGTTDTQYF
TRBJ1-2	TRBV4-1	CASSQEREDLGQVSCQAGYTF
TRBJ2-5	TRBV6-5	CASSSLAGQAQYF
TRBJ2-2	TRBV10-3	CAAKGQGNTGELFF
TRBJ1-4	TRBV30	CAWAGRPAEKLFF
TRBJ2-1	TRBV4-3	CASSLDSFSYNEQFF
TRBJ1-2	TRBV19	CASWDRVAYGYTF
TRBJ2-2	TRBV19	CASSIVRAGELFF
TRBJ1-1	TRBV7-2	CASSLVGRATEAFF
TRBJ2-1	TRBV18	CASSPVASGNPHNEQFF
TRBJ2-1	TRBV14	CASSQEGRGLGNEQFF
TRBJ1-1	TRBV5-6	CASSLSRGTEAFF
TRBJ1-2	TRBV7-2	CASSPYTGWHGYTF
TRBJ1-4	TRBV2	CANHRGRDEKLFF